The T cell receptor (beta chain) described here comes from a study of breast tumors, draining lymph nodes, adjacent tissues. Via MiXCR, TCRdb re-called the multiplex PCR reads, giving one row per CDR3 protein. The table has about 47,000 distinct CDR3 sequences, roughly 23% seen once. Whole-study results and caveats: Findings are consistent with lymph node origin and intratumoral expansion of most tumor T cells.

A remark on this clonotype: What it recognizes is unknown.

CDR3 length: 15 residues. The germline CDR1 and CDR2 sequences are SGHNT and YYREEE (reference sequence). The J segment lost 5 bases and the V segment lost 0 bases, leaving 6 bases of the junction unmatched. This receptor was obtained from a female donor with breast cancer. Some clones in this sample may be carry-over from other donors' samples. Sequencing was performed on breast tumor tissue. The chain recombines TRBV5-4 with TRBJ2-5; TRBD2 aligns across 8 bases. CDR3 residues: CASSLARAGGETQYF. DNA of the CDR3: TGTGCCAGCAGCTTGGCCCGGGCGGGGGGCGAGACCCAGTACTTC.